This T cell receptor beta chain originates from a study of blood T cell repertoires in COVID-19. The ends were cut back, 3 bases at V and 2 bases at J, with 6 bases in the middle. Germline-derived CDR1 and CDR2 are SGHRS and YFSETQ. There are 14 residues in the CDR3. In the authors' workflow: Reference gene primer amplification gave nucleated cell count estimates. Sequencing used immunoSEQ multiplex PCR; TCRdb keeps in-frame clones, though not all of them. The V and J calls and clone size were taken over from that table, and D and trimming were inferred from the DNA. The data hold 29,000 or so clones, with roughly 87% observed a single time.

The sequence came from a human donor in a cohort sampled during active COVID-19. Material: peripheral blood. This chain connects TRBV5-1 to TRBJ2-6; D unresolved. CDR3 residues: CASSSDPGANVLTF. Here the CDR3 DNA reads TGCGCCAGCAGCTCAGATCCTGGGGCCAACGTCCTGACTTTC.